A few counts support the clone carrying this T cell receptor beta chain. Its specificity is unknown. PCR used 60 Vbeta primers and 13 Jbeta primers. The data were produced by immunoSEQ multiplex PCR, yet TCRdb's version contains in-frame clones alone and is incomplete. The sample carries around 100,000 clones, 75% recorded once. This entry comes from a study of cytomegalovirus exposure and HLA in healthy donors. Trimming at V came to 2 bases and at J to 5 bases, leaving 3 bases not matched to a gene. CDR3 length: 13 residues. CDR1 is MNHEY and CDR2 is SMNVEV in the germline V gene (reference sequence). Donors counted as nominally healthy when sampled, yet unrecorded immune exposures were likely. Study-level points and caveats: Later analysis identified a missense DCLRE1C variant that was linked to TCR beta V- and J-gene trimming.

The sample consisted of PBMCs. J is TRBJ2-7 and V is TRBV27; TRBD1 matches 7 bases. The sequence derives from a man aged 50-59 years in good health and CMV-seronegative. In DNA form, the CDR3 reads TGTGCCAGCAGTTTAACAGGGGCCCACGAGCAGTACTTC. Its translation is CASSLTGAHEQYF.